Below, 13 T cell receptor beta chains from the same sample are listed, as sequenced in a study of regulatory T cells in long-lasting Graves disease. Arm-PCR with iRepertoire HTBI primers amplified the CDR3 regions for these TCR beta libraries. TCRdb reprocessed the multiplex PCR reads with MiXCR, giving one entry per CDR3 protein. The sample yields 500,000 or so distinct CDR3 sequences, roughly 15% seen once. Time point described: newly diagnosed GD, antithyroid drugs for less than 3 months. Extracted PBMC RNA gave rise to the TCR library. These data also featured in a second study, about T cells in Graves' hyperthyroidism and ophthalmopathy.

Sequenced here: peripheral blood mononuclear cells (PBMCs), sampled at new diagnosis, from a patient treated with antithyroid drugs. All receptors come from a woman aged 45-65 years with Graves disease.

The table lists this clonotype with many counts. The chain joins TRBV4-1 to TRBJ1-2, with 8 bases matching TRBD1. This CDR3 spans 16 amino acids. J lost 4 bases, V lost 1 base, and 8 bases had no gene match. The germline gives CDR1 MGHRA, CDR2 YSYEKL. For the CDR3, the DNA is TGCGCCAGCAGCCAAGTCGGGACAGGCCCCCCCTATGGCTACACCTTC. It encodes CASSQVGTGPPYGYTF.

Here the CDR3 reads CSANTGQGNEQYF. CDR3 sequence (DNA): TGCAGTGCCAATACGGGACAGGGCAACGAGCAGTACTTC. The J gene is TRBJ2-7, the V gene TRBV20-1; 9 bases align to TRBD1. V was pared by 6 bases and J by 5 bases, with 8 bases of the junction left unmatched. Germline V gene sequence: CDR1 DFQATT, CDR2 SNEGSKA (reference sequence). There are 13 residues in the CDR3.

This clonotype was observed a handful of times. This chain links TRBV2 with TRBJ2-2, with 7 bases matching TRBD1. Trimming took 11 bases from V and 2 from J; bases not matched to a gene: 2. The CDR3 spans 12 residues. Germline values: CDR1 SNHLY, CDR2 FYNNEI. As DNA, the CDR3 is TGTGCCGAAGGGGGCAACACCGGGGAGCTGTTTTTT. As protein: CAEGGNTGELFF.

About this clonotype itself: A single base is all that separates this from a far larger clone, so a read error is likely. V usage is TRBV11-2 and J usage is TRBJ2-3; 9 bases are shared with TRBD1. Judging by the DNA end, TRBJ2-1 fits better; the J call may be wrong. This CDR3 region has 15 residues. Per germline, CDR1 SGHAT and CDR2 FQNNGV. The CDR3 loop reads CACSMGQGIYNEQFF. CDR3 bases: TGTGCCTGCAGCATGGGACAGGGCATCTACAATGAGCAGTTCTTC.

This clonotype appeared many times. The CDR3 spells CASTGRRAVPGELFF. CDR3 sequence (DNA): TGTGCCAGCACGGGGCGTAGGGCTGTCCCCGGGGAGCTGTTTTTT. This chain uses TRBV28 with TRBJ2-2; D possibly matches TRBD1 or TRBD2 (5 bases each). The CDR3 is made up of 15 amino acids. Trimming took off 7 bases at V and 6 bases at J, with 18 bases between the two ends. Germline CDR1 reads MDHEN; CDR2 reads SYDVKM. The complete variable domain, with remaining parts taken from reference TRBV28 and TRBJ2-2, reads DVKVTQSSRYLVKRTGEKVFLECVQDMDHENMFWYRQDPGLGLRLIYFSYDVKMKEKGDIPEGYSVSREKKERFSLILESASTNQTSMYLCASTGRRAVPGELFFGEGSRLTVL.

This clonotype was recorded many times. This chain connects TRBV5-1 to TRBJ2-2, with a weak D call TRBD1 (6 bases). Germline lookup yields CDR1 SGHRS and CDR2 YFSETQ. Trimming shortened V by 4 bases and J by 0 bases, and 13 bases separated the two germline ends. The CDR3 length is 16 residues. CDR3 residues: CASSGMTGSNTGELFF. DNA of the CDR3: TGCGCCAGCAGCGGGATGACAGGCTCGAACACCGGGGAGCTGTTTTTT.

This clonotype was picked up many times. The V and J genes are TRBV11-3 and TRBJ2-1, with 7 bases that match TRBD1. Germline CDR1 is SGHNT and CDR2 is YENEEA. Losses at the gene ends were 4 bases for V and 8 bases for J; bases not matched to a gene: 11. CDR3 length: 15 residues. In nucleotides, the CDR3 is TGTGCCAGCAGCTCATTCGATACAGGGGCCGATGAGCAGTTCTTC. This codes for CASSSFDTGADEQFF.

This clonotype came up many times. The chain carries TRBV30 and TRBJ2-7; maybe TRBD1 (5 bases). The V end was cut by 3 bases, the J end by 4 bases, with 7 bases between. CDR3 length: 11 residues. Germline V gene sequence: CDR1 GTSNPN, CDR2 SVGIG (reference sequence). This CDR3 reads CAWSREYEQYF. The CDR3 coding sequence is TGTGCCTGGAGCAGGGAATACGAGCAGTACTTC.

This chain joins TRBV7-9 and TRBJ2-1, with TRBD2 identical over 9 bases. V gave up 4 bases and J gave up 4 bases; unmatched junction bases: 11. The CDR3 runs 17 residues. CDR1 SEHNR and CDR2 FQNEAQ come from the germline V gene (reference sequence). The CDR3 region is CASSSTSSSGRYNEQFF. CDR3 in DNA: TGTGCCAGCAGCTCGACTTCCTCCAGCGGGAGGTACAATGAGCAGTTCTTC.

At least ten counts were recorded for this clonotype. CDR3 amino acids: CAWSVVGHEQFF. As DNA, the CDR3 is TGTGCCTGGAGTGTTGTGGGTCATGAGCAGTTCTTC. The chain is built from TRBV30 and TRBJ2-1; D is unresolved. The CDR3 totals 12 residues. CDR1 is GTSNPN and CDR2 is SVGIG in the germline V gene (reference sequence). Trimming took 0 bases from V and 8 from J, leaving 8 bases between them.

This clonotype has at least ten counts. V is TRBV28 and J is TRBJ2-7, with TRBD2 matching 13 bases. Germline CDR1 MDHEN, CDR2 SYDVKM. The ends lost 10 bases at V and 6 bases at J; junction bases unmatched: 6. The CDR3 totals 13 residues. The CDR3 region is CATEGLAGSEQYF. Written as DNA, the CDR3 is TGTGCCACCGAGGGACTAGCGGGAAGCGAGCAGTACTTC.

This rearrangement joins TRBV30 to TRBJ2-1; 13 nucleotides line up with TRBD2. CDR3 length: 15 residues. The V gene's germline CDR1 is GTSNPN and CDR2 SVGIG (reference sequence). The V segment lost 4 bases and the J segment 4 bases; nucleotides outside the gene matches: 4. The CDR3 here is CAWTGTSGKYNEQFF. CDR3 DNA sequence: TGTGCCTGGACCGGGACTAGCGGGAAGTACAATGAGCAGTTCTTC.

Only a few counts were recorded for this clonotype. In DNA, the CDR3 is TGTGCCAGCAGTTTCGTGGGGCGGGACTCCTACGAGCAGTACTTC. It encodes CASSFVGRDSYEQYF. The rearrangement uses TRBV27 and TRBJ2-7, with a possible D match to TRBD2 (6 bases). Germline V gene data show CDR1 as MNHEY and CDR2 as SMNVEV (reference sequence). The CDR3 extends over 15 amino acids. V was cut by 3 bases and J by 0 bases, with 12 bases left in between.